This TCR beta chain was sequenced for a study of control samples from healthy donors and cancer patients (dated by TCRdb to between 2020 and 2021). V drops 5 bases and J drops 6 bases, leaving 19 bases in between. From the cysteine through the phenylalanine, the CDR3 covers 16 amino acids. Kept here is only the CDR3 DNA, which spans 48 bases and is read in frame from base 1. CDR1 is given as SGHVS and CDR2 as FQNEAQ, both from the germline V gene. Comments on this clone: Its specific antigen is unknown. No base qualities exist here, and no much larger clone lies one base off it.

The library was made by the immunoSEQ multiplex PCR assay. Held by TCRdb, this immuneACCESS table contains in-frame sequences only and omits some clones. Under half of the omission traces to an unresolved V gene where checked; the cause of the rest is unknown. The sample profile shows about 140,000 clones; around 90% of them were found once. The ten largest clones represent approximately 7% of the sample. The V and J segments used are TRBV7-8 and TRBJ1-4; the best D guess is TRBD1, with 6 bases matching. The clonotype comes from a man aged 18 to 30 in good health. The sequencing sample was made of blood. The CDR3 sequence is CASSQQGGGAYEKLFF. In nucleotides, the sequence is TGTGCCAGCAGCCAACAAGGGGGGGGCGCGTATGAAAAACTGTTTTTT.